This T cell receptor (beta chain) was documented in a study of blood T cell repertoires in COVID-19. Study as a whole: The cDNA or gDNA used as material had been derived from T cells, B-cell-depleted T cells, or PBMCs.

This CDR3 is 18 amino acids long. As processed by the authors: Using reference gene primer amplification, nucleated cell counts were estimated. Assay used: immunoSEQ multiplex PCR; TCRdb lists only in-frame clones, some missing. V, J and clone size are taken as reported in that table, and D and trimming were inferred from the DNA itself. The sample has roughly 30,000 clones, 85% seen once. The V and J genes are TRBV21-1 and TRBJ1-4; the table calls TRBD1, which could not be checked here. TRBV21-1 corresponds to a pseudogene. The receptor's source is a human donor with acute or convalescent COVID-19. The donor label of this sample is uncertain. The sequencing input was peripheral blood. For the CDR3, the DNA is TGTGCCAGCAGCAAAAGACCCGGGACAGGATCAACTAATGAAAAACTGTTTTTT. Translation: CASSKRPGTGSTNEKLFF.